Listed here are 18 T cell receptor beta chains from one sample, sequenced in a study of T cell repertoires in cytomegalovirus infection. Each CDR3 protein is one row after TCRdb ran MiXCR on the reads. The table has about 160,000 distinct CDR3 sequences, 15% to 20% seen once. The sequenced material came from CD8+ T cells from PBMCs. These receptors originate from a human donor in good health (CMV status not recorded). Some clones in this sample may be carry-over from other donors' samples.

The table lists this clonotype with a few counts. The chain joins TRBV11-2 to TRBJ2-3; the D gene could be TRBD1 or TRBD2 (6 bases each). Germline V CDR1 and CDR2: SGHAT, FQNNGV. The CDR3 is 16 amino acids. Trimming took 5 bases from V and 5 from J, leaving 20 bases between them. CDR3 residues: CASSRLGDAGVDTQYF. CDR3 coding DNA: TGTGCCAGCAGCCGACTAGGGGACGCAGGGGTAGATACGCAGTATTTT.

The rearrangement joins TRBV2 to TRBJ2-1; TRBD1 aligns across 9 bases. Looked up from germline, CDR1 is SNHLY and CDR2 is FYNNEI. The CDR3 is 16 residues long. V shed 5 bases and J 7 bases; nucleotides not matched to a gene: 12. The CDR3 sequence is CASSPPRDRARNEQFF. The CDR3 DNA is TGTGCCAGCAGTCCTCCCAGGGACAGGGCTCGGAATGAGCAGTTCTTC.

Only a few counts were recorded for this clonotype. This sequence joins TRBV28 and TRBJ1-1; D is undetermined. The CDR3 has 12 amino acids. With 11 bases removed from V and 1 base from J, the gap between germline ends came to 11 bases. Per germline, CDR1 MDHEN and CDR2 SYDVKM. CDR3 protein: CAAIRGNTEAFF. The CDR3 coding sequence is TGTGCCGCAATACGGGGGAACACTGAAGCTTTCTTT.

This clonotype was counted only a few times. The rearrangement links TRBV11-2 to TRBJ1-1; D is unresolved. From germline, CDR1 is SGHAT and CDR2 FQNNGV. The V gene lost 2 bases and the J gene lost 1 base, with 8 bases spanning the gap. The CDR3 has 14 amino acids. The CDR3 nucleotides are TGTGCCAGCAGCTTATTGGCGGCGAACACTGAAGCTTTCTTT. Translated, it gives CASSLLAANTEAFF. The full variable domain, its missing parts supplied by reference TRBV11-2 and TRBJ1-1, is EAGVAQSPRYKIIEKRQSVAFWCNPISGHATLYWYQQILGQGPKLLIQFQNNGVVDDSQLPKDRFSAERLKGVDSTLKIQPAKLEDSAVYLCASSLLAANTEAFFGQGTRLTVV.

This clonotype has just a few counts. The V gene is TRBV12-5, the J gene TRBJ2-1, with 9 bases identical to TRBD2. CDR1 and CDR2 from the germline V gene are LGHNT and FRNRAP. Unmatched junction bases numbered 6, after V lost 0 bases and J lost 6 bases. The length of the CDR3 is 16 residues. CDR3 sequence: CASGLVQASGVNEQFF. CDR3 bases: TGTGCTAGTGGTTTGGTACAGGCTAGCGGGGTCAATGAGCAGTTCTTC.

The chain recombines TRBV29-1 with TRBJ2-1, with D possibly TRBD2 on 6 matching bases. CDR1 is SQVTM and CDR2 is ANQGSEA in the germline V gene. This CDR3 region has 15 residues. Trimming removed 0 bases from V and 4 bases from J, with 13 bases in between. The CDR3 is CSVEDLPGTYNEQFF. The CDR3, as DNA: TGCAGCGTTGAAGATCTCCCAGGGACTTACAATGAGCAGTTCTTC.

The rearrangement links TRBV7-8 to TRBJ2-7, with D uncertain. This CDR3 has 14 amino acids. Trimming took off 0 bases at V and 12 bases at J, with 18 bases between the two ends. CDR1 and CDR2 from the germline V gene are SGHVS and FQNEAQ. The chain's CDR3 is CASSLARAQPDRYF. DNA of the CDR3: TGTGCCAGCAGCTTAGCTCGGGCCCAGCCCGACCGGTACTTC.

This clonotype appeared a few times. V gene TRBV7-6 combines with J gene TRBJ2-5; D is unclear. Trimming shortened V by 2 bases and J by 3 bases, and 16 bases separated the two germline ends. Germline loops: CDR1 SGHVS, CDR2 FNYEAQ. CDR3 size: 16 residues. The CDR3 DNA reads TGTGCCAGCAGCTTATCCCGTGCGACCAGGAAAGAGACCCAGTACTTC. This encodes CASSLSRATRKETQYF. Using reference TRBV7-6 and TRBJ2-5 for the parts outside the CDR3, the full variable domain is GAGVSQSPRYKVTKRGQDVALRCDPISGHVSLYWYRQALGQGPEFLTYFNYEAQQDKSGLPNDRFSAERPEGSISTLTIQRTEQRDSAMYRCASSLSRATRKETQYFGPGTRLLVL.

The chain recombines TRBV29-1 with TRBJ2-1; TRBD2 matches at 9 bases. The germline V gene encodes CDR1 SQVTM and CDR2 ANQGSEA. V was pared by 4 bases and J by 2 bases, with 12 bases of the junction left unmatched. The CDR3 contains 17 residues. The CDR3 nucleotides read TGCAGCGTTGGAGCGGGAGGAATCCGGGGCCCCTACAATGAGCAGTTCTTC. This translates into CSVGAGGIRGPYNEQFF.

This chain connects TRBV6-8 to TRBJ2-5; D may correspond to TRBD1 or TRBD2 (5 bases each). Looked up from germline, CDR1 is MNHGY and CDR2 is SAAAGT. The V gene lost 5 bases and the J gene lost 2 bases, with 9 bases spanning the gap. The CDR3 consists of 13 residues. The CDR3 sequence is CASSQGRQETQYF. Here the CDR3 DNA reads TGTGCCAGCAGTCAGGGACGGCAAGAGACCCAGTACTTC.

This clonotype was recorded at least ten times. CDR3 loop: CASSLAGFEWWNTEAFF. The CDR3 DNA is TGTGCCAGCAGCTTAGCAGGGTTCGAGTGGTGGAACACTGAAGCTTTCTTT. The V gene is TRBV7-6, the J gene TRBJ1-1; no definite D call. Trimming removed 0 bases from V and 1 base from J, with 15 bases in between. The CDR3 sequence is 17 residues long. Germline assignment: CDR1 SGHVS and CDR2 FNYEAQ.

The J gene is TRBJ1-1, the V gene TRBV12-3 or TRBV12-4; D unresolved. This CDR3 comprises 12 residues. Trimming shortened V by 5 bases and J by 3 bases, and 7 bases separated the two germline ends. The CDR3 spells CASSPSYTEAFF. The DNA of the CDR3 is TGTGCCAGCAGTCCTTCTTACACTGAAGCTTTCTTT.

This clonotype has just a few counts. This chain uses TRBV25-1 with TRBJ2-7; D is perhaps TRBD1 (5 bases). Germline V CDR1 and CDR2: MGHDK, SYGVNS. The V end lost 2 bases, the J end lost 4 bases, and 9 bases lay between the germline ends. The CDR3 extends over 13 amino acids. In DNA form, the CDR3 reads TGTGCCAGCAGTGAAACAGGCGTATACGAGCAGTACTTC. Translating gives CASSETGVYEQYF.

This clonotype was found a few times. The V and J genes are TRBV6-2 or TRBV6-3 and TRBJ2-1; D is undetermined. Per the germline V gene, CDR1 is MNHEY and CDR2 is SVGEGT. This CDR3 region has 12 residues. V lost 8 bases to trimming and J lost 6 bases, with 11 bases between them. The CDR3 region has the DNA TGTGCCAGCTCCATAAACCGCAATGAGCAGTTCTTC. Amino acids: CASSINRNEQFF.

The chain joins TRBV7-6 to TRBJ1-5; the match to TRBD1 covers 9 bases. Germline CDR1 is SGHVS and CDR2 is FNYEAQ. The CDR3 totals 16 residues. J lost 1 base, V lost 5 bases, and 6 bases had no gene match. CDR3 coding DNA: TGTGCCAGCAGCCCTACAGGGGGCAAGAGCAATCAGCCCCAGCATTTT. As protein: CASSPTGGKSNQPQHF.

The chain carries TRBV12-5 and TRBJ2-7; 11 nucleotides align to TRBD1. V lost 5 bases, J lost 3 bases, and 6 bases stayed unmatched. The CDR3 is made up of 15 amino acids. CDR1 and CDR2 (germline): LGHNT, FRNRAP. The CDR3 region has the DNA TGTGCTAGTGGTCATGGACAGGGGGCTTACTACGAGCAGTACTTC. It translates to CASGHGQGAYYEQYF.

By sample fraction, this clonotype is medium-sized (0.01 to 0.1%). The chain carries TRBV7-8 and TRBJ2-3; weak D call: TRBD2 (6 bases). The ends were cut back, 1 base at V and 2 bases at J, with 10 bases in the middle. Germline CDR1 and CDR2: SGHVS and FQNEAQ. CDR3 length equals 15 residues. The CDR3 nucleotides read TGTGCCAGCAGCTTAGTTAGGGAGGACACAGATACGCAGTATTTT. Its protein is CASSLVREDTDTQYF.

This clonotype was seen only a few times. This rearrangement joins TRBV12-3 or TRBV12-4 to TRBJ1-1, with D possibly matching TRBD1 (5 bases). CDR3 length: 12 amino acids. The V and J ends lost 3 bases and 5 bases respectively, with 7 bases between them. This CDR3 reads CASSFAGTEAFF. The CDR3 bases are TGTGCCAGCAGTTTCGCAGGGACTGAAGCTTTCTTT.